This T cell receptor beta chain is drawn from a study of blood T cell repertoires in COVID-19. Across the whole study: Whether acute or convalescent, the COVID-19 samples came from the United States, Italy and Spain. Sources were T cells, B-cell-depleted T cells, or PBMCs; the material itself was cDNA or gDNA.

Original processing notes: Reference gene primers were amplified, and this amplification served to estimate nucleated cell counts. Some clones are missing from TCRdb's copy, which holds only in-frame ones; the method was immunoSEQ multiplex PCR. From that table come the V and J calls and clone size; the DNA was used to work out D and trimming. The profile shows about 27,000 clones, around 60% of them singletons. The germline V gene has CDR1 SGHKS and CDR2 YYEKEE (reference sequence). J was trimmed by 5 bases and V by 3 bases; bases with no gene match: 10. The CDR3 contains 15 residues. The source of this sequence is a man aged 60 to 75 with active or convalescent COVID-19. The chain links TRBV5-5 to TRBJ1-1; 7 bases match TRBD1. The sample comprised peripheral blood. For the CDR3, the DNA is TGTGCCAGCAGCTATCAGACAGGGATGGGGACTGAAGCTTTCTTT. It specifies CASSYQTGMGTEAFF. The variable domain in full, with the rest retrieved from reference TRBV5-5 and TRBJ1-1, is DAGVTQSPTHLIKTRGQQVTLRCSPISGHKSVSWYQQVLGQGPQFIFQYYEKEERGRGNFPDRFSARQFPNYSSELNVNALLLGDSALYLCASSYQTGMGTEAFFGQGTRLTVV.